This T cell receptor (beta chain) was recorded in a study of T cells in tumors after PD-1 blockade (dated by TCRdb to about 2019). Some background on the complete study: Patients with prior checkpoint blockade, systemic immunosuppressant use, or recent radiotherapy or other anti-cancer therapy within 4 weeks were excluded. Patients were treated with either pembrolizumab 200 mg every 3 weeks or cemiplimab 350 mg every 2 weeks. Some patients also continued taking vismodegib 150 mg daily during anti-PD-1 treatment. Peripheral blood samples averaged 113,528 TCR templates (range roughly 24,679-270,000) and 36,536 unique clonotypes. Paired single-cell RNA and TCR sequencing was performed on site-matched tumors from BCC or SCC patients before and after anti-PD-1 therapy. To compare clonotypes in blood and tumor, bulk TCR sequencing was done on around 9 peripheral blood samples taken from 5 or 6 patients. RECIST version 1.1 was used to evaluate clinical response.

The sample's time point label, decoded: after anti-PD-1 therapy. For bulk TCRbeta sequencing, genomic DNA was extracted from tumor biopsies or peripheral blood, and input amounts ranged from about 616 ng to 6,500 ng. Histologically proven advanced or metastatic basal or squamous cell carcinoma was present in all patients, all of whom were poor candidates for surgical resection. Of the ten to eleven patients making up the basal cell carcinoma cohort, several underwent bulk tumor TCR sequencing. The immunoSEQ platform was used to carry out deep TCRbeta sequencing. The authors' pipeline ran thus. Only productive rearrangements were exported from the immunoSEQ Analyzer for further analysis. Bulk TCRbeta clonotypes were assigned T cell phenotypes by matching to single-cell RNA+TCR-seq clones sharing the same TCRbeta sequence. Clone enrichment in tumor was calculated as tumor frequency divided by PBMC frequency from bulk TCR sequencing. GLIPH was used to group TCRs into specificity groups, clusters of distinct TCRs likely recognizing common antigens via shared CDR3 motifs. The clones in this table, taken by TCRdb from immuneACCESS, are in-frame only. Not every clone is retained; where verified, under half of the shortfall comes from an unresolved V gene, and the cause of the rest is unknown. That table is the source of V, J and clone size, and D and trimming were worked out from the DNA. A total of 60,000 to 70,000 clones appear in this sample, around two thirds of them only once. Jointly, the top ten make up roughly 4.7% of the sample.

Results the study describes overall, beyond this receptor: Where the novel T cell clones came from was not identified, and possible sources could include lymphoid organs or rare unexpanded clones inside the tumor or in the tumor periphery. Roughly 40% of TCR clonotypes from the tumor were detected in blood, and certain novel exhausted tumor clones were present in blood collected before treatment, which suggests recruitment from the periphery.

The CDR3 spans 13 residues, from the cysteine through the phenylalanine. The entry retains the CDR3 DNA only, 39 bases that are in frame from base 1. CDR1 and CDR2 are read off the germline V gene as SGHTA and FQGNSA. At the junction V is shortened by 4 bases and J by 1 base, with 7 bases in between. For this clone: Its antigen is unknown. Per-nucleotide qualities are absent, and no much larger clonotype sits a single base away.

The rearranged segments are TRBV7-2 and TRBJ1-1; TRBD1 might be the D gene, on 5 matching bases. Specimen: PBMCs, collected after anti-PD-1 treatment. The sequence came from a human donor with basal cell carcinoma. In nucleotide form, the sequence is TGTGCCAGCAGCTCAGGGCCGAACACTGAAGCTTTCTTT. This gives the protein CASSSGPNTEAFF.